The TCR beta chain described here comes from a study of lymphopenia after photon versus proton radiotherapy. Study-wide points: Photon-treated patients lost naive T cells and TCR diversity; proton-treated stayed stable. Better survival with proton therapy was suggested as possible, not demonstrated.

Libraries were prepared by immunoSEQ multiplex PCR; TCRdb keeps only in-frame clonotypes and omits some of them. The sample comprises 65,000 to 85,000 clones, roughly 90% of which are singletons, and around 2.2% rests with the top ten. Comment on this clone: Its antigen is not identified.

This CDR3 region has 20 residues. The sample in question was peripheral blood, obtained from a patient treated with photon-based radiotherapy. This clonotype originated in a woman in her forties with cholangiocarcinoma. The J gene is TRBJ1-6, the V gene TRBV21-1. TRBV21-1 is a documented pseudogene. Here the CDR3 reads CASFVPGLPTPSSYNSPLHF. As DNA, the CDR3 is TGTGCCAGCTTTGTCCCGGGACTCCCAACCCCGAGCTCCTATAATTCACCCCTCCACTTT.